This TCR beta chain was recorded in a study of blood T cell repertoires in COVID-19. Study as a whole: COVID-19 samples from acute and convalescent phases originated in the United States, Italy and Spain. Nucleic acid was either cDNA or gDNA, and it came from T cells, B-cell-depleted T cells, or PBMCs.

The germline CDR1 and CDR2 sequences are SGHDT and YYEEEE. The CDR3 is 13 residues long. Trimming cost V 5 bases and J 4 bases, with 13 bases left between them. This table comes from immunoSEQ multiplex PCR, and its TCRdb copy is limited to in-frame clones, with some not included. The data contain 100,000 to 140,000 clones, approximately 88% of them singletons. This receptor was identified in a man in his fifties or sixties with active or convalescent COVID-19. The sequencing input was peripheral blood. The rearrangement uses TRBV5-6 and TRBJ2-7; D may be TRBD1 (6 bases). The CDR3 is CASRPRGRYEQYF. In DNA, the CDR3 is TGTGCCAGCAGACCCAGGGGTCGGTACGAGCAGTACTTC.